These 22 T cell receptor beta chains came from one sample sequenced in a study of breast tumors, draining lymph nodes, adjacent tissues. TCRdb called the multiplex PCR reads again in MiXCR, with one record for every CDR3 protein. This sample has 85,000 to 130,000 distinct CDR3 sequences, with 30% found just once. The lymph nodes were axillary draining lymph nodes from breast cancer patients. The sequencing input was axillary lymph node tissue. Receptors originate from a female donor with breast cancer. Some clones in this sample may be carry-over from other donors' samples.

This clonotype was counted at least ten times. The chain carries TRBV13 and TRBJ2-1, with 8 bases that match TRBD1. The V segment lost 3 bases and the J segment 5 bases; nucleotides outside the gene matches: 6. CDR3 length: 15 amino acids. CDR1 is PRHDT, CDR2 FYEKMQ, per germline (reference sequence). As DNA, the CDR3 is TGTGCCAGCAGCTTTAGTGGACAGGGAAACAATGAGCAGTTCTTC. Translating gives CASSFSGQGNNEQFF.

The gene calls are TRBV20-1 and TRBJ2-1; D is perhaps TRBD1 or TRBD2 (6 bases each). This CDR3 comprises 14 residues. Deletions cut 7 bases from V and 1 base from J, with 14 bases between. CDR1 is DFQATT, CDR2 SNEGSKA, per germline (reference sequence). DNA of the CDR3: TGCAGTGTAATGGGGGGCGCGTCCTACAATGAGCAGTTCTTC. Translating gives CSVMGGASYNEQFF.

The rearrangement links TRBV5-1 to TRBJ1-4; D is possibly TRBD1 (5 bases). The V and J ends lost 3 bases and 7 bases respectively, with 16 bases between them. This CDR3 has 15 amino acids. Germline assignment: CDR1 SGHRS and CDR2 YFSETQ. The CDR3 DNA follows: TGCGCCAGCAGCTGGGGGAGGGTGGATGCTGAAAAACTGTTTTTT. It codes for CASSWGRVDAEKLFF.

The chain carries TRBV19 and TRBJ1-1; D is ambiguous. Germline V CDR1 and CDR2: LNHDA, SQIVND (reference sequence). This CDR3 has 14 residues. The V gene lost 3 bases and the J gene lost 5 bases, with 13 bases spanning the gap. The CDR3 reads CASSMGFRNTEAFF. The CDR3 bases are TGTGCCAGTAGTATGGGGTTTAGGAATACTGAAGCTTTCTTT.

The chain uses TRBV7-2 and TRBJ1-4; D remains ambiguous. V gave up 4 bases and J gave up 5 bases, with 14 bases separating them. The CDR3 is made up of 15 amino acids. Germline CDR1 is SGHTA and CDR2 is FQGNSA. The CDR3 sequence: CASSSVRAENEKLFF. Here the CDR3 DNA reads TGTGCCAGCAGCTCTGTTCGGGCGGAAAATGAAAAACTGTTTTTT.

A few counts support this clonotype. A read error may be the cause here, since a much bigger clone is one base away. The J gene is TRBJ2-3, the V gene TRBV6-1; 8 positions agree with TRBD1. CDR1 and CDR2 (germline): MNHNS, SASEGT. This CDR3 comprises 14 residues. Trimming at V came to 6 bases and at J to 4 bases, leaving 6 bases not matched to a gene. The CDR3 nucleotides are TGTGCCAGCAGACCAGGGGGCGGCGCAGATACGCAGTATTTT. Protein product: CASRPGGGADTQYF.

This clonotype appeared many times. The rearrangement uses TRBV7-8 and TRBJ1-1; a weak D match, TRBD1 (5 bases). The germline CDR1 and CDR2 sequences are SGHVS and FQNEAQ. Trimming removed 5 bases from V and 0 bases from J, with 13 bases in between. This CDR3 comprises 15 residues. CDR3 loop: CASSQGFPMNTEAFF. The CDR3 DNA follows: TGTGCCAGCAGCCAGGGATTCCCCATGAACACTGAAGCTTTCTTT. The variable domain in full, with the rest retrieved from reference TRBV7-8 and TRBJ1-1, is GAGVSQSPRYKVAKRGQDVALRCDPISGHVSLFWYQQALGQGPEFLTYFQNEAQLDKSGLPSDRFFAERPEGSVSTLKIQRTQQEDSAVYLCASSQGFPMNTEAFFGQGTRLTVV.

Only one count was recorded for this clonotype. The gene calls are TRBV20-1 and TRBJ1-3; D not certain. Germline V lookup: CDR1 DFQATT, CDR2 SNEGSKA (reference sequence). Between the trimmed V and J ends, which lost 8 bases and 4 bases, there was a span of 18 bases. This CDR3 is built from 14 residues. Written as DNA, the CDR3 is TGCAGTACTGACGTGGGGTCGACCGGAAACACCATATATTTT. Protein product: CSTDVGSTGNTIYF.

At least ten counts were recorded for this clonotype. The chain couples TRBV10-2 to TRBJ2-3; D remains ambiguous. Germline V lookup: CDR1 WSHSY, CDR2 SAAADI. The V and J ends lost 7 bases and 3 bases respectively, with 11 bases between them. The CDR3 is 13 residues long. The CDR3 protein is CASKLMTTDTQYF. The CDR3 DNA sequence: TGCGCCAGCAAATTGATGACGACAGATACGCAGTATTTT.

In this sample, this clonotype turned up many times. The chain joins TRBV30 to TRBJ1-3; D ambiguous. This CDR3 is 11 amino acids long. Deletions cut 1 base from V and 2 bases from J, with 0 bases between. Germline CDR1 is GTSNPN and CDR2 is SVGIG (reference sequence). The chain's CDR3 is CAWSAGNTIYF. DNA for the CDR3: TGTGCCTGGAGTGCTGGAAACACCATATATTTT.

This clonotype was counted many times. V and J are TRBV6-6 and TRBJ2-2; perhaps D is TRBD1 or TRBD2 (7 bases each). CDR1 is MNHNY and CDR2 is SVGAGI in the germline V gene (reference sequence). The CDR3 spans 13 residues. The ends were cut back, 11 bases at V and 7 bases at J, with 17 bases in the middle. The CDR3 nucleotides are TGTGCCTCCCAGGGGGGGGTGGACGGGGAGCTGTTTTTT. Its translation is CASQGGVDGELFF.

Ten or more counts support this clonotype. The genes are TRBV20-1 and TRBJ2-5, with 11 positions matching TRBD2. The CDR3 runs 14 residues. Germline loops: CDR1 DFQATT, CDR2 SNEGSKA (reference sequence). V was clipped by 4 bases and J by 5 bases; unmatched bases: 6. CDR3 nucleotide sequence: TGCAGTGCTACCGGGACTAGCGGAACGGAGACCCAGTACTTC. Its protein product is CSATGTSGTETQYF.

This clonotype was detected many times. The gene calls are TRBV7-2 and TRBJ1-5; D gene unclear. CDR1 and CDR2 from the germline V gene are SGHTA and FQGNSA. This CDR3 is 12 amino acids long. V lost 5 bases to trimming and J lost 3 bases, with 5 bases between them. CDR3 DNA sequence: TGTGCCAGCAGCCGACCCAATCAGCCCCAGCATTTT. Amino acid sequence: CASSRPNQPQHF.

This clonotype counts as medium-sized. This rearrangement joins TRBV2 to TRBJ2-7, with 8 bases aligning to TRBD1. The CDR3 loop spans 14 amino acids. Germline CDR1 and CDR2: SNHLY and FYNNEI. Germline trimming cut 6 bases from V and 1 base from J; bases unmatched to any gene: 5. CDR3 DNA sequence: TGTGCCAGCAGAGGGGGGACAGGTTCCTACGAGCAGTACTTC. Translating gives CASRGGTGSYEQYF. The full variable domain, in which reference TRBV2 and TRBJ2-7 provide the parts outside the CDR3, is EPEVTQTPSHQVTQMGQEVILRCVPISNHLYFYWYRQILGQKVEFLVSFYNNEISEKSEIFDDQFSVERPDGSNFTLKIRSTKLEDSAMYFCASRGGTGSYEQYFGPGTRLTVT.

There are many counts of this clonotype. The germline gene is not matched at one end of the junction; a read error may be the cause. DNA of the CDR3: TGTGCCAGCAGTTACGGGGACAGGGAGTCCTTC. Its protein is CASSYGDRESF. J is TRBJ2-1 and V is TRBV6-5, with 9 bases fitting TRBD1. CDR1 is MNHEY, CDR2 SVGAGI, per germline. The CDR3 runs to 11 residues.

This clonotype has a handful of counts. This clone may be a read error of a much larger clone one base away. The genes are TRBV6-5 and TRBJ1-4; D perhaps matches TRBD1 (5 bases). The V gene lost 3 bases and the J gene lost 10 bases, with 15 bases spanning the gap. The CDR3 has 14 amino acids. Germline CDR1 is MNHEY and CDR2 is SVGAGI. The DNA of the CDR3 is TGTGCCAGCAGTTATTCAGGGCAGGAGGGAAAACTGTTTTTT. It encodes CASSYSGQEGKLFF.

This clonotype was picked up many times. The V and J genes are TRBV3-1 and TRBJ2-7; D is ambiguous. V gave up 1 base and J gave up 4 bases, with 8 bases separating them. Germline-derived CDR1 and CDR2 are LGHDT and YNNKEL (reference sequence). This CDR3 spans 13 amino acids. The CDR3 is CASSQGARYEQYF. CDR3 nucleotide sequence: TGTGCCAGCAGCCAAGGGGCCAGGTACGAGCAGTACTTC.

This clonotype came up many times. The rearrangement joins TRBV9 to TRBJ2-3; perhaps D is TRBD1 or TRBD2 (5 bases each). Per germline, CDR1 SGDLS and CDR2 YYNGEE. The CDR3 runs to 11 residues. V lost 7 bases to trimming and J lost 3 bases, with 6 bases between them. The CDR3 protein is CASEGTDTQYF. Written as DNA, the CDR3 is TGTGCCAGCGAGGGGACAGATACGCAGTATTTT.

Remarks on this clonotype: Lacking the conserved final phenylalanine or tryptophan, this CDR3 likely reflects a read error. The limits of the CDR3 on the DNA are not certain, so only TCRdb's listed CDR3 is given. This chain connects TRBV12-3 or TRBV12-4 to TRBJ2-7; the table's D call of TRBD1 was not tested on the DNA. Inclusive of both ends, the CDR3 amounts to 14 amino acids. This CDR3 is CASSPRDRHYERYL.

A note on this clonotype: Because the CDR3's place on the DNA is in doubt, the DNA is left out and the CDR3 is given as listed by TCRdb. The chain recombines TRBV4-2 with TRBJ2-2; no DNA check was done on the table's D call, TRBD1. The length of the CDR3 is 22 amino acids, counting both ends. CDR1 and CDR2 from the germline V gene are LGHNA and YNFKEQ. This CDR3 reads CASSLDPQASGANVLTFGELFF.

Turning to this clonotype: A much larger clone is a single base away; this may be a read error. The chain links TRBV5-5 to TRBJ1-5; no firm D call. The V and J ends lost 4 bases and 10 bases respectively, with 15 bases between them. Germline-derived CDR1 and CDR2 are SGHKS and YYEKEE (reference sequence). The CDR3 has 13 residues. The CDR3 DNA is TGTGCCAGCAGCAGTTCCTCAGCCGGCCCCCAGCATTTT. The encoded protein is CASSSSSAGPQHF.

This chain connects TRBV7-3 to TRBJ2-5; a possible D gene is TRBD2 (7 bases). Trimming took 3 bases from V and 9 from J, leaving 26 bases between them. Germline CDR1 reads SGHTA; CDR2 reads FQGTGA. The CDR3 contains 17 residues. CDR3 region: CASSLGGGAGTQLAQYF. The CDR3 DNA follows: TGTGCCAGCAGCTTGGGGGGGGGGGCCGGGACCCAACTGGCCCAGTACTTC.